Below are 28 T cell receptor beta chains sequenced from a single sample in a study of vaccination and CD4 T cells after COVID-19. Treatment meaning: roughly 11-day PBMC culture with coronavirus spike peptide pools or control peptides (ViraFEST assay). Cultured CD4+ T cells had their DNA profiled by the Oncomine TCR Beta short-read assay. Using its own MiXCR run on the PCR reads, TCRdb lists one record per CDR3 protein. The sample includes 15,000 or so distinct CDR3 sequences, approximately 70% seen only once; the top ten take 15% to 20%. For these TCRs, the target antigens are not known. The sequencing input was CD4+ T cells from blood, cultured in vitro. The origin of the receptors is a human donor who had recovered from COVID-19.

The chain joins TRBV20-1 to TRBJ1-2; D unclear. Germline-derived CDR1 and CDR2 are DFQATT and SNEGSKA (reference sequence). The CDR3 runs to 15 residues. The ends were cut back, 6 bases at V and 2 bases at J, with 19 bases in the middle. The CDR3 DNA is TGCAGTGCCCGCCGTGCCAGCATTCTAAACTATGGCTACACCTTC. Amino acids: CSARRASILNYGYTF.

The CDR3 DNA reads TGTGCCAGCAGTGTCGACCTAGTCTACACTGAAGCTTTCTTT. Residues: CASSVDLVYTEAFF. This chain joins TRBV6-1 and TRBJ1-1; D is uncertain. The germline V gene encodes CDR1 MNHNS and CDR2 SASEGT. The CDR3 covers 14 residues. Trimming pared 4 bases from V and 3 bases from J, leaving 12 bases between.

The CDR3 nucleotides read TGTGCCAGCGGCGAATCGACAGGCTACTATGGCTACACCTTC. Translating gives CASGESTGYYGYTF. The chain carries TRBV7-9 and TRBJ1-2; TRBD1 might be the D (6 bases). Trimming removed 8 bases from V and 3 bases from J, with 16 bases in between. In germline, CDR1 is SEHNR, CDR2 FQNEAQ (reference sequence). There are 14 residues in the CDR3.

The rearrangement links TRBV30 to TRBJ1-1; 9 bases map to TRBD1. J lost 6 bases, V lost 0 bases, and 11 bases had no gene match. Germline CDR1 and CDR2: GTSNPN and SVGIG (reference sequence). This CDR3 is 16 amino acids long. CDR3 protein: CAWSVRTGARVAEAFF. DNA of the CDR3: TGTGCCTGGAGTGTACGGACAGGGGCTCGGGTTGCTGAAGCTTTCTTT.

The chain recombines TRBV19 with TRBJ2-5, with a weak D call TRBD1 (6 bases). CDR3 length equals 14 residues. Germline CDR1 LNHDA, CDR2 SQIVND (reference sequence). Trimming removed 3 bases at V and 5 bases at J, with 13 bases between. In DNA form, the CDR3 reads TGTGCCAGTAGTATTCTGGGGGCGCGGGAGACCCAGTACTTC. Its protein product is CASSILGARETQYF.

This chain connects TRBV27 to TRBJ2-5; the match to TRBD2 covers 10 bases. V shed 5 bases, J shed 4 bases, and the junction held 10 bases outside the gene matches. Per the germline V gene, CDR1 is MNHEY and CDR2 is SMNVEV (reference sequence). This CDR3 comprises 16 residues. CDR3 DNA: TGTGCCAGCAGTCTCTTACAAGCGGGAGGGATAGAGACCCAGTACTTC. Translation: CASSLLQAGGIETQYF.

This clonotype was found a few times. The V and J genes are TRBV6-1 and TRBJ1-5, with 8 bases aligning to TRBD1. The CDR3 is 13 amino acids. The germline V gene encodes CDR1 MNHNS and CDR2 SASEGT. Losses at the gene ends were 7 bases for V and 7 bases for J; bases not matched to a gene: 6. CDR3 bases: TGTGCCAGCACTGGACAGGGAGGCCAGCCCCAGCATTTT. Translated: CASTGQGGQPQHF.

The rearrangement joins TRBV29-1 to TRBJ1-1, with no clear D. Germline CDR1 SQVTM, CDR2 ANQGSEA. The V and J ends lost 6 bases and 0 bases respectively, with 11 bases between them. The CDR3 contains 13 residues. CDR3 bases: TGCAGCGTAGGACCTCCGTTGAACACTGAAGCTTTCTTT. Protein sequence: CSVGPPLNTEAFF.

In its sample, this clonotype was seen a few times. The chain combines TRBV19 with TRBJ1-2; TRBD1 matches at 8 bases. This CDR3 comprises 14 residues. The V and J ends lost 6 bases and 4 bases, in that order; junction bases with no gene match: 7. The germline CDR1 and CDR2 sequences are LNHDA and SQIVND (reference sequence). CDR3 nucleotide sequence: TGTGCCAGTAGCCCGGACAGGGTCGGCTATGGCTACACCTTC. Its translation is CASSPDRVGYGYTF. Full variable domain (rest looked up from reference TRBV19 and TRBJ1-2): DGGITQSPKYLFRKEGQNVTLSCEQNLNHDAMYWYRQDPGQGLRLIYYSQIVNDFQKGDIAEGYSVSREKKESFPLTVTSAQKNPTAFYLCASSPDRVGYGYTFGSGTRLTVV.

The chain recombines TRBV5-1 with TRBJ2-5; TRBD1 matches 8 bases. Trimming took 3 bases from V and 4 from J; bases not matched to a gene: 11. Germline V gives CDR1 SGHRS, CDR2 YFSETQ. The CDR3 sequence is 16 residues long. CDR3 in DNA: TGCGCCAGCAGCTCGGGACTCGGGGACAGGCGAGAGACCCAGTACTTC. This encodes CASSSGLGDRRETQYF.

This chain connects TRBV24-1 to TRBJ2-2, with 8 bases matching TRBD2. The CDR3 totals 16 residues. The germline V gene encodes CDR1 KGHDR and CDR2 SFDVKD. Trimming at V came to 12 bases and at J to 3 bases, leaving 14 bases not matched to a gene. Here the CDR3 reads CAVGGAAGGDTGELFF. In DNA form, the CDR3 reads TGTGCCGTCGGGGGTGCTGCGGGGGGCGACACCGGGGAGCTGTTTTTT.

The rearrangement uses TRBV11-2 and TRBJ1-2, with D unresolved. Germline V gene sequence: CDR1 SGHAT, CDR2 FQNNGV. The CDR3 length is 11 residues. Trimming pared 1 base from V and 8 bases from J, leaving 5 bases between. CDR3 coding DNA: TGTGCCAGCAGCTTAGTCGGAGGCTACACCTTC. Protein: CASSLVGGYTF.

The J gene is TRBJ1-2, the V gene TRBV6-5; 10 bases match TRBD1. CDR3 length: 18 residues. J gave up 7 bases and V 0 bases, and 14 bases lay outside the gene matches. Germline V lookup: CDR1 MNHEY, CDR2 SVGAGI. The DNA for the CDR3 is TGTGCCAGCAGTTACTCGGCGGGACAGGGGTTTATAGTTAGTGGCTACACCTTC. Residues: CASSYSAGQGFIVSGYTF.

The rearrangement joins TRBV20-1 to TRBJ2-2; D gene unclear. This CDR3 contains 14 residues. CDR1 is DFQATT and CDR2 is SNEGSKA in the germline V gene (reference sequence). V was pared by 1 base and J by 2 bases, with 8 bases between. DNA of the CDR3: TGCAGTGCTAGAGGTTTTGGAAACACCGGGGAGCTGTTTTTT. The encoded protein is CSARGFGNTGELFF.

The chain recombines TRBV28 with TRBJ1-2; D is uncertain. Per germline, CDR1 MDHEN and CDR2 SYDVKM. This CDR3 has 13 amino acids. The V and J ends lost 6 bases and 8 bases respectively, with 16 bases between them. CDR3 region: CASSVGLVEGYTF. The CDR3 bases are TGTGCCAGCAGCGTCGGGTTAGTGGAGGGCTACACCTTC.

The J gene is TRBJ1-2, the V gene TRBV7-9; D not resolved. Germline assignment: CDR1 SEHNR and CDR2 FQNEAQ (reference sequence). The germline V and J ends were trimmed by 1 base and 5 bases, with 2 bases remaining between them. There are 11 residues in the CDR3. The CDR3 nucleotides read TGTGCCAGCAGCTTAGTTTATGGCTACACCTTC. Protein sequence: CASSLVYGYTF.

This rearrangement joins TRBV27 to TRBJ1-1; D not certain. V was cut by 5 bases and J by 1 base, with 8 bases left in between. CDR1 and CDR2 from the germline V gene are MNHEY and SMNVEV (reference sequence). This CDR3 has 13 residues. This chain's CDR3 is CASSGRSNTEAFF. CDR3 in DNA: TGTGCCAGCAGTGGGAGGTCGAACACTGAAGCTTTCTTT.

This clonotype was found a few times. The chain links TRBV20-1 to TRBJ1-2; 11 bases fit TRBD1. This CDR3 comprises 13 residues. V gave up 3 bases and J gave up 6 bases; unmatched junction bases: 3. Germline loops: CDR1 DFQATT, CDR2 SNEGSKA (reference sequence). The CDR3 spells CSASWDRGDGYTF. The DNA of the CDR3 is TGCAGTGCTAGCTGGGACAGGGGGGATGGCTACACCTTC.

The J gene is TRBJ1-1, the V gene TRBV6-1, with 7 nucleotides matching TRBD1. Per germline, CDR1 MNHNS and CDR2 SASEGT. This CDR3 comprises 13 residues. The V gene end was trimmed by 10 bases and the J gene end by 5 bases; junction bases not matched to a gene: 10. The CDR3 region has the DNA TGTGCCACCAAACAGGGGCTGGGTACTGAAGCTTTCTTT. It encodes CATKQGLGTEAFF.

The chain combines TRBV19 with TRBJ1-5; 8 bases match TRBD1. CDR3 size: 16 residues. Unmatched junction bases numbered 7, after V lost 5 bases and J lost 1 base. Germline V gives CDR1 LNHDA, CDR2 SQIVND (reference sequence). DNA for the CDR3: TGTGCCAGTAGTGCAGACAGGGGTTCGAGCAATCAGCCCCAGCATTTT. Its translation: CASSADRGSSNQPQHF.

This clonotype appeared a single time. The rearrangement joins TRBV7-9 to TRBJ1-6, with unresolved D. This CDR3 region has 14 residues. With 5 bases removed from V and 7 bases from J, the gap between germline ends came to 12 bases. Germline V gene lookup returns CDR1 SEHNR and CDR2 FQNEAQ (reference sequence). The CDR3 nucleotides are TGTGCCAGCAGCCCCAGATTTACAAATTCACCCCTCCACTTT. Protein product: CASSPRFTNSPLHF.

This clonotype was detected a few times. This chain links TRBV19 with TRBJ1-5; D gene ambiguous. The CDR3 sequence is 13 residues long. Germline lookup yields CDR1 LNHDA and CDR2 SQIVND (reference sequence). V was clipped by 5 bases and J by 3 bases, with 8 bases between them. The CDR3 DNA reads TGTGCCAGTAGTGTCCAGGTCAATCAGCCCCAGCATTTT. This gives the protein CASSVQVNQPQHF. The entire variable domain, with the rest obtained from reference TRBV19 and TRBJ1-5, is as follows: DGGITQSPKYLFRKEGQNVTLSCEQNLNHDAMYWYRQDPGQGLRLIYYSQIVNDFQKGDIAEGYSVSREKKESFPLTVTSAQKNPTAFYLCASSVQVNQPQHFGDGTRLSIL.

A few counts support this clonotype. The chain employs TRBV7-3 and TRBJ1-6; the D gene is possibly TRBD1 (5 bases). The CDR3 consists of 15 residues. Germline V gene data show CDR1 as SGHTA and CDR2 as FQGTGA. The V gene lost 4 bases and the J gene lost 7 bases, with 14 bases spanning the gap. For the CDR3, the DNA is TGTGCCAGCAGCTCCACCGGGGGGGTCAATTCACCCCTCCACTTT. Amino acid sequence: CASSSTGGVNSPLHF.

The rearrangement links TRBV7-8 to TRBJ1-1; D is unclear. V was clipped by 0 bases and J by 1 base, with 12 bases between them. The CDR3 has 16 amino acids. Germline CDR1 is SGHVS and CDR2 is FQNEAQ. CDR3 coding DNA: TGTGCCAGCAGCTTAGCGTGGCAGAACTCGAACACTGAAGCTTTCTTT. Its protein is CASSLAWQNSNTEAFF.

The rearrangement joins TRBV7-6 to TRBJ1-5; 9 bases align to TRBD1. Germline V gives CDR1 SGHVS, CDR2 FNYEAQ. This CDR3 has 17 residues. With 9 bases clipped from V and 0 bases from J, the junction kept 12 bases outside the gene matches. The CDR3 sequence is CARFGTGRLCSNQPQHF. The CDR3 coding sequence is TGTGCCAGGTTTGGGACAGGGCGATTGTGTAGCAATCAGCCCCAGCATTTT.

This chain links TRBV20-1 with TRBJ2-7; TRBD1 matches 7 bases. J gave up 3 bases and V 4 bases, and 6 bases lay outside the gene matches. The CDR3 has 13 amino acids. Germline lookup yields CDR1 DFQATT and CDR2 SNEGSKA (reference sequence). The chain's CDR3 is CSANLGQIYEQYF. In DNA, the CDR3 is TGCAGTGCTAACCTGGGACAGATCTACGAGCAGTACTTC.

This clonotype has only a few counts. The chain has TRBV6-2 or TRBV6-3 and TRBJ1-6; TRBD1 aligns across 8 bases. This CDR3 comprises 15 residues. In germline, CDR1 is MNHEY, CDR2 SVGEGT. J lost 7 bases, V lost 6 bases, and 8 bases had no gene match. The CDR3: CASSPWDRKNSPLHF. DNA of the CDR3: TGTGCCAGCAGCCCCTGGGACAGGAAAAATTCACCCCTCCACTTT.

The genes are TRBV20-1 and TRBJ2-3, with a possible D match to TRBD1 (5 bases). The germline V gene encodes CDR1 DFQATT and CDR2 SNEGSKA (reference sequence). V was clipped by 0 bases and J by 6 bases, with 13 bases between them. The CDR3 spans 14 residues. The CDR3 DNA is TGCAGTGCTAGAGATCCCAGGGCCAGCGATACGCAGTATTTT. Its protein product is CSARDPRASDTQYF.